The rows below give T cell receptor beta chains drawn from one sample of a study of T cell clones after liver transplantation. Sequencing used immunoSEQ multiplex PCR; TCRdb keeps in-frame clones, though not all of them. The top ten hold roughly 0.9% of the sample, which has 85,000 to 130,000 clones, approximately 78% seen once. The specimen comprised CD4+ T cells from blood, sampled before liver transplant. The source of these receptors is a human donor who received a liver transplant. The CDR3 runs from the conserved cysteine through the conserved F or W. The order of the fields is CDR3 protein, CDR3 DNA, clone size, D gene, V gene, J gene. D genes are given only for firm matches. Size is stated for part of the rows, as once, few or many counts, or as a class when the clone is expanded.

CDR3 protein: CASSKTSHEQFF
CDR3 DNA: TGTGCCAGCAGCAAGACTAGTCATGAGCAGTTCTTC
clone size: -
D gene: -
V gene: TRBV7-2
J gene: TRBJ2-1

CDR3 protein: CASSLASSNQPQHF
CDR3 DNA: TGTGCCAGCAGCTTAGCGTCCAGCAATCAGCCCCAGCATTTT
clone size: -
D gene: -
V gene: TRBV7-2
J gene: TRBJ1-5

CDR3 protein: CASSHRQGRLNEQFF
CDR3 DNA: TGTGCCAGCAGCCACCGACAGGGCAGGCTCAATGAGCAGTTCTTC
clone size: -
D gene: TRBD1
V gene: TRBV14
J gene: TRBJ2-1

CDR3 protein: CASSQRQGADGYTF
CDR3 DNA: TGTGCCAGCAGCCAGAGACAGGGGGCAGATGGCTACACCTTC
clone size: -
D gene: TRBD1
V gene: TRBV4-2
J gene: TRBJ1-2

CDR3 protein: CASSLVAAGGGEQYF
CDR3 DNA: TGTGCCAGCAGCTTAGTTGCGGCGGGGGGTGGCGAGCAGTACTTC
clone size: -
D gene: TRBD2
V gene: TRBV7-2
J gene: TRBJ2-7

CDR3 protein: CAWSVPEGRHYEQYF
CDR3 DNA: TGTGCCTGGAGTGTACCGGAGGGGCGCCACTACGAGCAGTACTTC
clone size: -
D gene: -
V gene: TRBV30
J gene: TRBJ2-7

CDR3 protein: CASSSSTGSSYEQYF
CDR3 DNA: TGTGCCAGTAGTTCTTCGACTGGGAGCTCCTACGAGCAGTACTTC
clone size: -
D gene: -
V gene: TRBV19
J gene: TRBJ2-7

CDR3 protein: CASSLDTILTQYF
CDR3 DNA: TGTGCCAGCAGCTTAGATACCATCTTAACGCAGTATTTT
clone size: -
D gene: -
V gene: TRBV11-2
J gene: TRBJ2-3

CDR3 protein: CSASRETGAFF
CDR3 DNA: TGCAGTGCTAGCAGGGAAACGGGAGCTTTCTTT
clone size: few
D gene: -
V gene: TRBV20-1
J gene: TRBJ1-1

CDR3 protein: CASSRRTGNYEQYF
CDR3 DNA: TGTGCCAGCAGCAGAAGGACAGGAAACTACGAGCAGTACTTC
clone size: -
D gene: TRBD1
V gene: TRBV7-2
J gene: TRBJ2-7

CDR3 protein: CASSESGRGEQFF
CDR3 DNA: TGTGCCAGCAGTGAAAGCGGGAGGGGCGAGCAGTTCTTC
clone size: -
D gene: TRBD2
V gene: TRBV6-1
J gene: TRBJ2-1

CDR3 protein: CASSPLGQGVFGNQPQHF
CDR3 DNA: TGTGCCAGCTCACCACTCGGACAGGGGGTCTTCGGCAATCAGCCCCAGCATTTT
clone size: -
D gene: TRBD1
V gene: TRBV18
J gene: TRBJ1-5

CDR3 protein: CASSPWDRLGRELFF
CDR3 DNA: TGTGCCAGCTCACCTTGGGACCGACTGGGCCGGGAGCTGTTTTTT
clone size: -
D gene: -
V gene: TRBV18
J gene: TRBJ2-2

CDR3 protein: CASSLRGGVSYEQYF
CDR3 DNA: TGTGCCAGCAGCCTTAGGGGAGGGGTCTCCTACGAGCAGTACTTC
clone size: -
D gene: TRBD2
V gene: TRBV7-8
J gene: TRBJ2-7

CDR3 protein: CASSEPGRNEQFF
CDR3 DNA: TGCGCCAGCAGTGAGCCAGGCCGCAATGAGCAGTTCTTC
clone size: -
D gene: -
V gene: TRBV10-1
J gene: TRBJ2-1

CDR3 protein: CASSYSGAGVEQYF
CDR3 DNA: TGTGCCAGCAGTTATTCTGGGGCTGGAGTAGAGCAGTACTTC
clone size: once
D gene: -
V gene: TRBV6-5
J gene: TRBJ2-7

CDR3 protein: CASSPVRGSTEAFF
CDR3 DNA: TGTGCCAGCAGCCCGGTTCGAGGCAGTACTGAAGCTTTCTTT
clone size: -
D gene: -
V gene: TRBV7-3
J gene: TRBJ1-1

CDR3 protein: CASSFTPSSSYNEQFF
CDR3 DNA: TGCGCCAGCAGTTTTACCCCATCTAGCTCCTACAATGAGCAGTTCTTC
clone size: -
D gene: -
V gene: TRBV5-1
J gene: TRBJ2-1

CDR3 protein: CASSIGLAGVSHTGELFF
CDR3 DNA: TGTGCCAGTAGTATTGGACTAGCGGGAGTGAGCCACACCGGGGAGCTGTTTTTT
clone size: -
D gene: TRBD2
V gene: TRBV19
J gene: TRBJ2-2

CDR3 protein: CASSHTQINYGYTF
CDR3 DNA: TGCGCCAGCAGTCATACCCAGATTAACTATGGCTACACCTTC
clone size: -
D gene: -
V gene: TRBV23-1
J gene: TRBJ1-2

CDR3 protein: CASSPLSGGKNTEAFF
CDR3 DNA: TGTGCCAGCTCACCTCTAAGCGGAGGGAAGAACACTGAAGCTTTCTTT
clone size: -
D gene: -
V gene: TRBV18
J gene: TRBJ1-1

CDR3 protein: CASSSASGPGTGGKNIQYF
CDR3 DNA: TGTGCCAGCAGTTCCGCCTCTGGTCCTGGGACAGGGGGGAAAAACATTCAGTACTTC
clone size: few
D gene: TRBD1
V gene: TRBV27
J gene: TRBJ2-4